A single sample gave rise to the 17 T cell receptor beta chains below, sequenced in a study of shared clonotypes between healthy human individuals. Here immunoSEQ multiplex PCR was the method, and the copy in TCRdb shows in-frame clones only, minus some. The repertoire consists of about 770,000 clones, with 72% occurring once and the leading ten covering approximately 1.8%. Sequenced material: memory CD4+ T cells sorted from blood. The subset denotes: CD45RA-negative fraction. All receptors come from a woman aged 25 to 45 in good health.

V usage is TRBV6-5 and J usage is TRBJ2-2; D unresolved. The V end lost 0 bases, the J end lost 3 bases, and 8 bases lay between the germline ends. CDR1 and CDR2 (germline): MNHEY, SVGAGI. The CDR3 has 15 residues. DNA of the CDR3: TGTGCCAGCAGTTACTCGAACGGGTACACCGGGGAGCTGTTTTTT. Translating it yields CASSYSNGYTGELFF.

The chain is built from TRBV2 and TRBJ2-5; D possibly corresponds to TRBD2 (6 bases). V dropped 7 bases and J dropped 4 bases, with 16 bases sitting between them. Germline CDR1 is SNHLY and CDR2 is FYNNEI. There are 14 residues in the CDR3. The CDR3 sequence is CASNLLGGGETQYF. DNA for the CDR3: TGTGCCAGCAATCTACTCGGGGGAGGAGAGACCCAGTACTTC.

The chain combines TRBV19 with TRBJ2-3, with 10 bases that match TRBD2. CDR1 is LNHDA, CDR2 SQIVND, per germline (reference sequence). J gave up 3 bases and V 3 bases, and 6 bases lay outside the gene matches. CDR3 length: 16 residues. CDR3 DNA sequence: TGTGCCAGTAGTATCAGCGGGAGGGCCCTGACAGATACGCAGTATTTT. Amino acids: CASSISGRALTDTQYF.

The chain links TRBV15 to TRBJ2-1, with 10 bases aligning to TRBD2. The CDR3 extends over 19 amino acids. The ends lost 3 bases at V and 5 bases at J; junction bases unmatched: 16. Germline V CDR1 and CDR2: LNHNV, YYDKDF (reference sequence). CDR3 residues: CATSRFSSLGLAGDNEQFF. The CDR3 DNA sequence: TGTGCCACCAGCAGGTTTTCGTCCCTCGGCCTAGCGGGGGACAATGAGCAGTTCTTC. Full variable domain (rest looked up from reference TRBV15 and TRBJ2-1): DAMVIQNPRYQVTQFGKPVTLSCSQTLNHNVMYWYQQKSSQAPKLLFHYYDKDFNNEADTPDNFQSRRPNTSFCFLDIRSPGLGDTAMYLCATSRFSSLGLAGDNEQFFGPGTRLTVL.

This clone was observed once. The CDR3 reads CASSPDSYTEAFF. CDR3 DNA sequence: TGTGCCAGCTCACCAGACAGCTACACTGAAGCTTTCTTT. The chain is built from TRBV18 and TRBJ1-1; D possibly corresponds to TRBD1 (5 bases). The length of the CDR3 is 13 residues. The germline V gene encodes CDR1 KGHSH and CDR2 LQKENI. Deletions cut 2 bases from V and 3 bases from J, with 7 bases between.

CDR3 DNA: TGTGCCAGTAGTATCCCGAGCCTAAATAGCAATCAGCCCCAGCATTTT. Translated: CASSIPSLNSNQPQHF. The chain uses TRBV19 and TRBJ1-5; D remains unclear. Germline assignment: CDR1 LNHDA and CDR2 SQIVND (reference sequence). This CDR3 has 16 residues. V lost 3 bases, J lost 0 bases, and 12 bases lay in between.

CDR3 amino acids: CASSWLRPPGGYTF. The CDR3 region has the DNA TGTGCCAGCAGTTGGCTCAGACCTCCGGGTGGCTACACCTTC. This chain links TRBV28 with TRBJ1-2; no clear D gene. The CDR3 covers 14 residues. V lost 4 bases and J lost 7, with 16 bases in between. Germline assignment: CDR1 MDHEN and CDR2 SYDVKM.

V is TRBV5-1 and J is TRBJ2-1; TRBD2 might be the D (6 bases). The CDR3 covers 17 residues. CDR1 is SGHRS and CDR2 is YFSETQ in the germline V gene. V was shortened by 0 bases and J by 6 bases, with 19 bases between the two germline ends. Here the CDR3 reads CASSLVVLSGQRNEQFF. The CDR3 DNA follows: TGCGCCAGCAGCTTGGTGGTACTAAGCGGGCAACGCAATGAGCAGTTCTTC.

The V gene is TRBV7-9, the J gene TRBJ2-7; D is uncertain. Trimming removed 4 bases at V and 3 bases at J, with 10 bases between. The germline gives CDR1 SEHNR, CDR2 FQNEAQ (reference sequence). The CDR3 length is 13 residues. CDR3 in DNA: TGTGCCAGCAGCTCCCCGGGCTTCTACGAGCAGTACTTC. Its protein is CASSSPGFYEQYF.

The chain uses TRBV7-6 and TRBJ2-3; TRBD2 is a possible D gene (5 bases). The length of the CDR3 is 18 residues. Germline assignment: CDR1 SGHVS and CDR2 FNYEAQ. Trimming cost V 1 base and J 0 bases, with 17 bases left between them. The CDR3 DNA reads TGTGCCAGCAGCTTAGGTGGACTTAGCGTCGCTAGCACAGATACGCAGTATTTT. This gives the protein CASSLGGLSVASTDTQYF.

The chain employs TRBV7-8 and TRBJ2-4, with D perhaps matching TRBD1 or TRBD2 (5 bases each). CDR3 length: 16 amino acids. The V and J ends lost 1 base and 8 bases respectively, with 18 bases between them. CDR1 SGHVS and CDR2 FQNEAQ come from the germline V gene. The CDR3, as DNA: TGTGCCAGCAGCTTAGAGCCCTGGGGGTCATCGGACATTCAGTACTTC. Residues: CASSLEPWGSSDIQYF.

The chain carries TRBV6-6 and TRBJ1-5; 7 bases match TRBD1. This CDR3 region has 13 residues. V gave up 6 bases and J gave up 5 bases; unmatched junction bases: 4. CDR1 is MNHNY, CDR2 SVGAGI, per germline (reference sequence). CDR3: CASSPGQYQPQHF. CDR3 nucleotides: TGTGCCAGCAGCCCGGGACAGTATCAGCCCCAGCATTTT.

The V call is TRBV5-4, the J call TRBJ1-2; D not resolved. Germline CDR1 reads SGHNT; CDR2 reads YYREEE (reference sequence). The CDR3 is 15 amino acids. V was shortened by 0 bases and J by 4 bases, with 13 bases between the two germline ends. The CDR3 coding sequence is TGTGCCAGCAGCTTGGCCCTAACAGACATCTATGGCTACACCTTC. Translation: CASSLALTDIYGYTF.

J is TRBJ1-5 and V is TRBV28; D gene unclear. Germline V gene sequence: CDR1 MDHEN, CDR2 SYDVKM. The CDR3 runs to 17 residues. V was shortened by 6 bases and J by 3 bases, with 21 bases between the two germline ends. The CDR3 spells CASSLRRLAVNNQPQHF. Written as DNA, the CDR3 is TGTGCCAGCAGCCTTCGACGTTTGGCAGTAAACAATCAGCCCCAGCATTTT.

This clone showed up many times. The chain is built from TRBV13 and TRBJ2-2, with 11 nucleotides matching TRBD2. The CDR3 totals 16 residues. Germline trimming cut 6 bases from V and 6 bases from J; bases unmatched to any gene: 9. Germline CDR1 PRHDT, CDR2 FYEKMQ (reference sequence). The CDR3 bases are TGTGCCAGCAGTCAAGCACTAGCGGGAGTAGCCGGGGAGCTGTTTTTT. This translates into CASSQALAGVAGELFF.

The chain has TRBV6-7 and TRBJ2-7, with 10 bases fitting TRBD2. TRBV6-7 is an ORF, with its function uncertain. Germline trimming cut 1 base from V and 5 bases from J; bases unmatched to any gene: 8. The CDR3 spans 16 residues. The CDR3 DNA reads TGTGCCAGCAGTTACTGCGCTCTAGCGGGAGAGCACGAGCAGTACTTC. Residues: CASSYCALAGEHEQYF.

Details on this clone: The junction departs from the called germline gene at one end, perhaps through a read error. The chain carries TRBV28 and TRBJ2-5, with 9 bases identical to TRBD1. The germline CDR1 and CDR2 sequences are MDHEN and SYDVKM. The CDR3 spans 15 residues. CDR3 region: CASSHGQGTDRTPNF. The CDR3 nucleotides are TGTGCCAGCAGCCACGGACAGGGGACTGATCGAACTCCGAACTTC.